This is a list of T cell receptor beta chains from one sample in a study of blood T cell repertoires in COVID-19. Sequencing was performed with immunoSEQ multiplex PCR; in TCRdb, only in-frame clones are kept and a portion is missing. The table includes roughly 8,600 clones, roughly 84% detected once. Sample: peripheral blood. These receptors originate from a human donor in a cohort sampled during active COVID-19. Each CDR3 is given with its conserved first and last residue. A D gene is named only where the DNA matches it firmly. Only some rows state a clone size, as once, few, many or a class for expanded clones.

CDR3aa: CASSPRVMAEKLFF
CDR3nt: TGTGCCAGCAGCCCGAGGGTGATGGCCGAAAAACTGTTTTTT
v_gene: TRBV6-5
j_gene: TRBJ1-4
d_gene: -
abundance: -

CDR3aa: CATSRAGSYEQYF
CDR3nt: TGTGCCACCAGCCGGGCGGGTTCCTACGAGCAGTACTTC
v_gene: TRBV24-1
j_gene: TRBJ2-7
d_gene: -
abundance: -

CDR3aa: CSASSGGGYVDTQYF
CDR3nt: TGCAGTGCTAGTAGCGGGGGAGGGTATGTAGATACGCAGTATTTT
v_gene: TRBV20-1
j_gene: TRBJ2-3
d_gene: TRBD2
abundance: -

CDR3aa: CASRGWQGPWTQYF
CDR3nt: TGTGCCAGCAGGGGCTGGCAGGGCCCTTGGACCCAGTACTTC
v_gene: TRBV28
j_gene: TRBJ2-5
d_gene: -
abundance: -

CDR3aa: CASSPEGDGNQPQHF
CDR3nt: TGTGCCAGCAGCCCCGAGGGGGATGGCAATCAGCCCCAGCATTTT
v_gene: TRBV6-2/TRBV6-3
j_gene: TRBJ1-5
d_gene: -
abundance: -

CDR3aa: CASSASGAHSPLHF
CDR3nt: TGTGCCAGCAGCGCGTCGGGAGCCCATTCACCCCTCCACTTT
v_gene: TRBV9
j_gene: TRBJ1-6
d_gene: -
abundance: few

CDR3aa: CASSLGPSTNTEAFF
CDR3nt: TGTGCCAGCAGCTTAGGTCCTTCGACAAACACTGAAGCTTTCTTT
v_gene: TRBV5-5
j_gene: TRBJ1-1
d_gene: -
abundance: -

CDR3aa: CASSLADSNQPQHF
CDR3nt: TGTGCCAGCAGCTTAGCTGATAGCAATCAGCCCCAGCATTTT
v_gene: TRBV5-5
j_gene: TRBJ1-5
d_gene: -
abundance: -

CDR3aa: CASSPSGSRTGAEKLFF
CDR3nt: TGCGCCAGCAGCCCTTCAGGGTCGCGGACAGGGGCTGAAAAACTGTTTTTT
v_gene: TRBV4-3
j_gene: TRBJ1-4
d_gene: TRBD1
abundance: -

CDR3aa: CSAPRTPEAFF
CDR3nt: TGCAGTGCCCCTAGGACTCCTGAAGCTTTCTTT
v_gene: TRBV20-1
j_gene: TRBJ1-1
d_gene: -
abundance: -

CDR3aa: CASSQTGGSYEQYF
CDR3nt: TGTGCCAGCAGCCAAACAGGGGGTTCCTACGAGCAGTACTTC
v_gene: TRBV7-9
j_gene: TRBJ2-7
d_gene: TRBD1
abundance: -

CDR3aa: CASTDNEQFF
CDR3nt: TGTGCCAGCACCGACAATGAGCAGTTCTTC
v_gene: TRBV6-5
j_gene: TRBJ2-1
d_gene: -
abundance: once

CDR3aa: CASSRRTENNEQFF
CDR3nt: TGCGCCAGCAGCCGGAGGACAGAAAACAATGAGCAGTTCTTC
v_gene: TRBV4-1
j_gene: TRBJ2-1
d_gene: -
abundance: -

CDR3aa: CASSLGLGRPPYF
CDR3nt: TGTGCCAGCAGTTTAGGGTTGGGGCGCCCGCCGTATTTT
v_gene: TRBV28
j_gene: TRBJ2-3
d_gene: -
abundance: -

CDR3aa: CASSWGQGARNEQFF
CDR3nt: TGTGCCAGCAGCTGGGGACAGGGGGCGCGCAATGAGCAGTTCTTC
v_gene: TRBV7-9
j_gene: TRBJ2-1
d_gene: TRBD1
abundance: once

CDR3aa: CASGLAGNTEAFF
CDR3nt: TGTGCTAGTGGTTTGGCAGGGAACACTGAAGCTTTCTTT
v_gene: TRBV12-5
j_gene: TRBJ1-1
d_gene: -
abundance: -

CDR3aa: CASSEGQATYTF
CDR3nt: TGTGCCAGCAGTGAGGGACAGGCCACCTACACCTTC
v_gene: TRBV25-1
j_gene: TRBJ1-2
d_gene: TRBD1
abundance: -

CDR3aa: CASSSRVNQPQHF
CDR3nt: TGTGCCAGCAGTTCCAGGGTAAATCAGCCCCAGCATTTT
v_gene: TRBV6-5
j_gene: TRBJ1-5
d_gene: -
abundance: once

CDR3aa: CASSQETAFQGVETTNYGYTF
CDR3nt: TGTGCCAGCAGCCAAGAAACCGCCTTTCAGGGGGTAGAAACTACTAACTATGGCTACACCTTC
v_gene: TRBV3-1/TRBV3-2
j_gene: TRBJ1-2
d_gene: TRBD1
abundance: -

CDR3aa: CASSPVAGVPDTQYF
CDR3nt: TGTGCCAGCTCACCGGTGGCAGGGGTGCCAGATACGCAGTATTTT
v_gene: TRBV18
j_gene: TRBJ2-3
d_gene: -
abundance: -

CDR3aa: CASSKARDLLTGTPAYGYTF
CDR3nt: TGTGCCAGCAGCAAAGCCAGGGACTTACTAACAGGAACGCCAGCCTATGGCTACACCTTC
v_gene: TRBV21-1
j_gene: TRBJ1-2
d_gene: -
abundance: -

CDR3aa: CASSHDRTVSGYTF
CDR3nt: TGTGCCAGCAGCCACGACAGAACAGTGTCGGGCTACACCTTC
v_gene: TRBV14
j_gene: TRBJ1-2
d_gene: -
abundance: -

CDR3aa: CASSFPRAEQFF
CDR3nt: TGTGCCAGCAGTTTCCCCAGGGCTGAGCAGTTCTTC
v_gene: TRBV12-3/TRBV12-4
j_gene: TRBJ2-1
d_gene: -
abundance: -

CDR3aa: CASSDGTGFPEAFF
CDR3nt: TGTGCCAGTAGTGACGGGACAGGGTTTCCAGAGGCTTTCTTT
v_gene: TRBV19
j_gene: TRBJ1-1
d_gene: TRBD1
abundance: -

CDR3aa: CATSRVDSSTYEQYF
CDR3nt: TGTGCCACCAGCAGAGTAGACAGTTCTACCTACGAGCAGTACTTC
v_gene: TRBV15
j_gene: TRBJ2-7
d_gene: -
abundance: few

CDR3aa: CASSQEQGEGGYTF
CDR3nt: TGTGCCAGCAGCCAGGAACAGGGGGAAGGTGGCTACACCTTC
v_gene: TRBV5-4
j_gene: TRBJ1-2
d_gene: TRBD1
abundance: -

CDR3aa: CASSPGQGSGDEQYF
CDR3nt: TGTGCCAGCAGTCCGGGACAGGGAAGCGGGGACGAGCAGTACTTC
v_gene: TRBV7-9
j_gene: TRBJ2-7
d_gene: TRBD1
abundance: medium-sized

CDR3aa: CASRYGATEAFF
CDR3nt: TGTGCCAGCAGATATGGGGCCACTGAAGCTTTCTTT
v_gene: TRBV13
j_gene: TRBJ1-1
d_gene: -
abundance: -

CDR3aa: CAWSREGTDTQYF
CDR3nt: TGTGCCTGGAGTCGAGAGGGCACAGATACGCAGTATTTT
v_gene: TRBV30
j_gene: TRBJ2-3
d_gene: -
abundance: few

CDR3aa: CSGSGGAPYNEQFF
CDR3nt: TGCAGCGGTAGCGGGGGGGCCCCCTACAATGAGCAGTTCTTC
v_gene: TRBV29-1
j_gene: TRBJ2-1
d_gene: TRBD2
abundance: -

CDR3aa: CASSPGASMSYTF
CDR3nt: TGTGCCAGCAGTCCGGGAGCCTCTATGAGCTACACCTTC
v_gene: TRBV12-3/TRBV12-4
j_gene: TRBJ1-2
d_gene: -
abundance: -